The TCR beta chain described here comes from a study of shared clonotypes between healthy human individuals. At the level of the study: Sampling drew on donors who were a couple of women and three men aged 18 to 49.

TCRdb's copy holds only in-frame clones and misses some; the assay was immunoSEQ multiplex PCR. The sample lists fewer than 400,000 clones, roughly 70% occurring once. Sequences were obtained from memory CD4+ T cells sorted from blood. Specified subset: CD45RA-negative fraction. The clonotype was recovered from a man aged 25-45 years in good health.

CDR3 sequence: CASSLGLVSREQFF. The CDR3 DNA reads as TGTGCCAGCAGCTTGGGGTTGGTCTCCCGAGAGCAGTTCTTC. The J gene is TRBJ2-1, the V gene TRBV5-6; D gene uncertain. The CDR3 extends over 14 amino acids. The germline V and J ends were trimmed by 0 bases and 10 bases, with 14 bases remaining between them. From germline, CDR1 is SGHDT and CDR2 YYEEEE.